The clone carrying this T cell receptor (beta chain) was detected ten times or more. Its antigen is not identified. Not a single patient had been given any form of treatment at any point before undergoing thyroid surgery. This specimen belongs to a study of metastatic and nonmetastatic thyroid tumors. Study summary: For malignant and benign thyroid patients, tumor or nodule tissue and blood were the sources whose repertoires were compared. Findings of the study overall: Reportedly, malignant thyroid tumors had significantly higher TCR beta diversity than benign nodules, in blood and tumor.

Germline-derived CDR1 and CDR2 are LNHDA and SQIVND (reference sequence). V dropped 5 bases and J dropped 4; count of bases not matched to a gene: 5. The CDR3 has 14 residues. Authors' processing steps: Building a distant-metastasis classifier for papillary thyroid cancer drew on CDR3 differences across clinicopathological groups. TCRdb re-clonotyped the PCR reads via MiXCR. TCRdb's processing, not the authors' own work, is the source of the V and J calls. The sample consists of roughly 28,000 clones, over 15% of them appearing once. The chain employs TRBV19 and TRBJ2-7, with 10 bases lining up with TRBD1. Input material: blood. The sequence came from a female donor with papillary thyroid cancer or a benign thyroid nodule (not recorded which). Some clones in this sample may be carry-over from other donors' samples. Here the CDR3 DNA reads TGTGCCAGTAGTCCCCGGACAGGGGGTTACGAGCAGTACTTC. Protein sequence: CASSPRTGGYEQYF.